This TCR beta chain was sequenced during a study of blood T cell repertoires in COVID-19. V lost 2 bases to trimming and J lost 7 bases; unmatched junction nucleotides: 13. The CDR3 has 16 residues. CDR1 and CDR2 (germline): SGHAT, FQDESV (reference sequence). Generated by immunoSEQ multiplex PCR, the TCRdb table keeps only in-frame clones and is missing some. The data contain around 100,000 clones, 65% to 90% of them singletons. V usage is TRBV11-1 and J usage is TRBJ2-7; TRBD2 aligns across 8 bases. The source material was PBMCs or T cells enriched from blood (not recorded which). The receptor was isolated from a woman aged 50 to 60 who had recovered from COVID-19. This chain's CDR3 is CASSLSLAGPPWEQYF. The CDR3 DNA reads as TGTGCCAGCAGCTTAAGTCTAGCGGGTCCCCCTTGGGAGCAGTACTTC.